This T cell receptor beta chain stems from a study of Ad26.COV2.S vaccination and SARS-CoV-2 variants. Study overall: Administration of Ad26.COV2.S was intramuscular, either once or twice 56 days apart. Points from the study as a whole: Spike-specific responses of CD8+ and CD4+ T cells were reported to display substantial breadth after vaccination.

From germline, CDR1 is LGHNA and CDR2 YSLEER. Trimming shortened V by 0 bases and J by 5 bases, and 8 bases separated the two germline ends. The CDR3 length is 15 residues. As for treatment: over 15 received Ad26.COV2.S at low or high dose, single or two shots; about 5 received placebo; per-sample allocation not given. Specimen acquisition occurred on day 63 following the initial vaccine or placebo injection. A single count supports this clone. Its cognate antigen is unknown. Profiling relied on immunoSEQ multiplex PCR, and the TCRdb table lists in-frame clones only, not all of them. The sample lists roughly 380,000 clones; 70% to 90% were seen once.

The sequencing here drew on peripheral blood, taken in a trial of Ad26.COV2.S vaccine versus placebo. The TCR was taken from a person between 18 and 59 years old who received the Ad26.COV2.S COVID-19 vaccine or a placebo. The V and J genes are TRBV4-3 and TRBJ2-6; D not certain. This CDR3 is CASSQEPGRANVLTF. The CDR3 nucleotides are TGCGCCAGCAGCCAAGAGCCAGGCCGGGCCAACGTCCTGACTTTC.